This TCR beta chain was recorded in a study of CD8 T cells in ankylosing spondylitis. Findings of the study overall: There was a TCR beta motif, made of eight highly homologous variants, that appeared characteristic of ankylosing spondylitis blood. Significantly higher representation of disease-linked clones was reported for matched ankylosing spondylitis synovial fluid. Researchers report that disease-linked clones proved CD8+ and relatively rare in peripheral blood.

This clonotype was recorded at least ten times. Its target is not known. The CDR3 spans 15 residues. Germline-derived CDR1 and CDR2 are SNHLY and FYNNEI. V lost 6 bases and J lost 2; bases outside the gene matches: 4. It was by quantitative 5'-RACE with molecular barcodes that TCR beta libraries were made. A single record per CDR3 protein comes from TCRdb applying MiXCR to the 5' RACE reads. The sample has approximately 130,000 distinct CDR3 sequences, more than 9.5% seen once. This clonotype was obtained from a female donor with ankylosing spondylitis or in good health (not recorded which). The sequenced material came from blood, either unsorted or a sorted T cell fraction (not recorded which). V and J are TRBV2 and TRBJ2-2, with 9 bases matching TRBD1. CDR3 nucleotides: TGTGCCAGCAGACAGGGGGCTTATAACACCGGGGAGCTGTTTTTT. It is translated as CASRQGAYNTGELFF.